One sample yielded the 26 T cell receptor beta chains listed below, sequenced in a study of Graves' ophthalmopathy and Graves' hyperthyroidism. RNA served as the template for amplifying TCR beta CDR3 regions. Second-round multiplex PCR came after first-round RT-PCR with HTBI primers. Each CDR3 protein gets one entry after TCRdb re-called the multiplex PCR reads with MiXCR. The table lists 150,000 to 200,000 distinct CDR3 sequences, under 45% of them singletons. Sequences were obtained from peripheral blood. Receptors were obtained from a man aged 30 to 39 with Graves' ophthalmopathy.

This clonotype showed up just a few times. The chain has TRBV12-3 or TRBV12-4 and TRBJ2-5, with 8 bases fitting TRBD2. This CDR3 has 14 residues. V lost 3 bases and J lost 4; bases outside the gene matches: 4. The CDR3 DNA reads TGTGCCAGCAGTTTCGGGCTAGCGGGAGAGACCCAGTACTTC. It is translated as CASSFGLAGETQYF.

The CDR3 sequence: CASRQGINQPQHF. The CDR3, as DNA: TGTGCCAGCAGGCAGGGAATCAATCAGCCCCAGCATTTT. The chain combines TRBV28 with TRBJ1-5, with D possibly being TRBD1 (5 bases). This CDR3 is 13 amino acids long. CDR1 MDHEN and CDR2 SYDVKM come from the germline V gene. V lost 6 bases, J lost 3 bases, and 9 bases lay in between.

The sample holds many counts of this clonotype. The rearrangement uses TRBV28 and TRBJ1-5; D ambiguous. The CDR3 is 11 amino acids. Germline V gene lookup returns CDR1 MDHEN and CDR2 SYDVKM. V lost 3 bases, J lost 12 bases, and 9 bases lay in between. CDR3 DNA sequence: TGTGCCAGCAGTTTGAAGCTGCTCCAGCATTTT. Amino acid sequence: CASSLKLLQHF.

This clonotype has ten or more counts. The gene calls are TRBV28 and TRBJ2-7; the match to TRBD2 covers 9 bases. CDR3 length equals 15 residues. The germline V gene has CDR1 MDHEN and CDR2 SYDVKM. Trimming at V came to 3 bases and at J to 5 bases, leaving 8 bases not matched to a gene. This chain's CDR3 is CASSFPGTSFNEQYF. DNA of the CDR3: TGTGCCAGCAGTTTCCCCGGGACTAGCTTCAACGAGCAGTACTTC.

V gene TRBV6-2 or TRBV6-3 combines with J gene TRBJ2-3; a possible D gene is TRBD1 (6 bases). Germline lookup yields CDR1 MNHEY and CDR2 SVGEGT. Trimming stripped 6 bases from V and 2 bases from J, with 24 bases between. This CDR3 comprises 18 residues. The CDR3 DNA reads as TGTGCCAGCAGCAAGCACAGGGTGGGAGCGGAATACACAGATACGCAGTATTTT. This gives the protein CASSKHRVGAEYTDTQYF.

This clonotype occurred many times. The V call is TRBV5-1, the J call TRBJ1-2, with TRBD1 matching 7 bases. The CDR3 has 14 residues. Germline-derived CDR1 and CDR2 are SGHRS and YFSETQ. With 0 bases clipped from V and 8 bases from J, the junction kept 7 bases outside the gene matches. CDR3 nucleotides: TGCGCCAGCAGCTTGGACCGGGACAGTCGAGGCTACACCTTC. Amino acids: CASSLDRDSRGYTF. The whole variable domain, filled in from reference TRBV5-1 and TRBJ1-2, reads KAGVTQTPRYLIKTRGQQVTLSCSPISGHRSVSWYQQTPGQGLQFLFEYFSETQRNKGNFPGRFSGRQFSNSRSEMNVSTLELGDSALYLCASSLDRDSRGYTFGSGTRLTVV.

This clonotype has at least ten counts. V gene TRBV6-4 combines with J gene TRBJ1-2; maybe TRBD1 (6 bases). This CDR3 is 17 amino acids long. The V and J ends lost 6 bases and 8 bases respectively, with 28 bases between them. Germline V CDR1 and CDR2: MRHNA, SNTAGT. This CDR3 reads CASRPSRGGQTFTGYTF. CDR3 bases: TGTGCCAGCAGACCTTCCCGGGGGGGACAAACCTTTACGGGCTACACCTTC.

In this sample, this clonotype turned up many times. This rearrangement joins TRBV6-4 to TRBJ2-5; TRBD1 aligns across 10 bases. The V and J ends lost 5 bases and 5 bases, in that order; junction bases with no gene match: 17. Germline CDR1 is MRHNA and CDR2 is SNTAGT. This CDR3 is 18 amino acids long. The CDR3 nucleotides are TGTGCCAGCAGTACCGCGGCGGGGGACAGGGGTTTGTTGGAGACCCAGTACTTC. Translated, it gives CASSTAAGDRGLLETQYF.

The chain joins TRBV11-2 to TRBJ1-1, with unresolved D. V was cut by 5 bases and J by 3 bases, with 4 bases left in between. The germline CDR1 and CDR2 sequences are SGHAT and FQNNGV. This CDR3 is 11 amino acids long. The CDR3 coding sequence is TGTGCCAGCAGCGCCGACACTGAAGCTTTCTTT. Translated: CASSADTEAFF.

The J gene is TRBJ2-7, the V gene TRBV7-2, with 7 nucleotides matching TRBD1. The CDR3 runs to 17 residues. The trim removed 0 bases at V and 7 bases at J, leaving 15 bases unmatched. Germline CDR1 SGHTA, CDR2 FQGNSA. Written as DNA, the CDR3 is TGTGCCAGCAGCTTAGCGGCTTCAGGGGGAATGGAGTCGGAGCAGTACTTC. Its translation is CASSLAASGGMESEQYF. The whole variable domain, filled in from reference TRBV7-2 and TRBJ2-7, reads GAGVSQSPSNKVTEKGKDVELRCDPISGHTALYWYRQSLGQGLEFLIYFQGNSAPDKSGLPSDRFSAERTGGSVSTLTIQRTQQEDSAVYLCASSLAASGGMESEQYFGPGTRLTVT.

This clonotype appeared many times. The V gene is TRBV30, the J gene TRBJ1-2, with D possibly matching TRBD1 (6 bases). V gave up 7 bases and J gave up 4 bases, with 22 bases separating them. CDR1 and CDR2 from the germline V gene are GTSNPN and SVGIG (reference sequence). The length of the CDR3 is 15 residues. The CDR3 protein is CASSGGHRELYGYTF. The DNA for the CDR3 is TGTGCCTCTAGCGGGGGGCACCGAGAACTCTATGGCTACACCTTC. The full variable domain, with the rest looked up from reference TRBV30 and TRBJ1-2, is SQTIHQWPATLVQPVGSPLSLECTVEGTSNPNLYWYRQAAGRGLQLLFYSVGIGQISSEVPQNLSASRPQDRQFILSSKKLLLSDSGFYLCASSGGHRELYGYTFGSGTRLTVV.

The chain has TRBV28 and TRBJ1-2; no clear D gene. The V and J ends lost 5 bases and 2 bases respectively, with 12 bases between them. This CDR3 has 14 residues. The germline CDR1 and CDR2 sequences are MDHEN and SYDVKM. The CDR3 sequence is CASSVGSKNYGYTF. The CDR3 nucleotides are TGTGCCAGCAGTGTAGGGAGTAAAAACTATGGCTACACCTTC.

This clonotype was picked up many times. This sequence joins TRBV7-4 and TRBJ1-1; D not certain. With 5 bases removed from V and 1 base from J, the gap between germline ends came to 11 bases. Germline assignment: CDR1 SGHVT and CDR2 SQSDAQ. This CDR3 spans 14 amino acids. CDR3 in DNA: TGTGCCAGCAGCCATGGGGAGAAGAACACTGAAGCTTTCTTT. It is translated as CASSHGEKNTEAFF. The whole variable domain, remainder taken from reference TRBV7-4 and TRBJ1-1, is GAGVSQSPRYKVAKRGRDVALRCDSISGHVTLYWYRQTLGQGSEVLTYSQSDAQRDKSGRPSGRFSAERPERSVSTLKIQRTEQGDSAVYLCASSHGEKNTEAFFGQGTRLTVV.

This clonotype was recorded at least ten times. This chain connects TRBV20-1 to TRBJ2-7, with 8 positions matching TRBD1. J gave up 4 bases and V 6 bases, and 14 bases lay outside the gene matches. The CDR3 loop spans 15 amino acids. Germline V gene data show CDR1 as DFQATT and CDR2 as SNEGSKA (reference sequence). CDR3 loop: CSAPGQARPGYEQYF. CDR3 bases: TGCAGTGCCCCGGGACAGGCGAGGCCGGGGTACGAGCAGTACTTC.

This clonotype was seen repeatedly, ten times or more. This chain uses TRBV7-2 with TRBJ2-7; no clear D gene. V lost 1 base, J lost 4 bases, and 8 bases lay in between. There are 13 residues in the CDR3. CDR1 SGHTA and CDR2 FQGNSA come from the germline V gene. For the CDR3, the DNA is TGTGCCAGCAGCTTAGGGCCCCGATACGAGCAGTACTTC. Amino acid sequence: CASSLGPRYEQYF.

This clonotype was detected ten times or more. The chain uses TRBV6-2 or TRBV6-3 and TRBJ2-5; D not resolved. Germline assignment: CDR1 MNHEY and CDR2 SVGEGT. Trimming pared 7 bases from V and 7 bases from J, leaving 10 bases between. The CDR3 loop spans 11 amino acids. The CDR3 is CASKDDRTQYF. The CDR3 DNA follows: TGTGCCAGCAAAGATGATAGGACCCAGTACTTC.

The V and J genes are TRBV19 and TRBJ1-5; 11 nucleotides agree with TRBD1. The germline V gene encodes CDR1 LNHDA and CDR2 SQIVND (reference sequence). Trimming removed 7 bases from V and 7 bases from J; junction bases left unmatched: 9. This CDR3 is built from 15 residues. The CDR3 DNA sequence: TGTGCCAGTACAGCCGACCGGACAGGGGGCCAGCCCCAGCATTTT. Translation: CASTADRTGGQPQHF.

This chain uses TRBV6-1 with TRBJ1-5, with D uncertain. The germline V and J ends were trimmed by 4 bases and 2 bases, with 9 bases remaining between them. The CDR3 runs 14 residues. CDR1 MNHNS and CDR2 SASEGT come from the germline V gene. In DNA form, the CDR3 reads TGTGCCAGCAGTGCCTCATTTCGCAATCAGCCCCAGCATTTT. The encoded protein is CASSASFRNQPQHF.

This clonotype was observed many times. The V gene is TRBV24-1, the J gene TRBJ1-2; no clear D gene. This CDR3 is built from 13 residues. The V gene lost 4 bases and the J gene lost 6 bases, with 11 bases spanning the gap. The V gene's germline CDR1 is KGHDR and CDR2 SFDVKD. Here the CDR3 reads CATSEPKGDGYTF. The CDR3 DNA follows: TGTGCCACCAGTGAACCCAAGGGAGATGGCTACACCTTC.

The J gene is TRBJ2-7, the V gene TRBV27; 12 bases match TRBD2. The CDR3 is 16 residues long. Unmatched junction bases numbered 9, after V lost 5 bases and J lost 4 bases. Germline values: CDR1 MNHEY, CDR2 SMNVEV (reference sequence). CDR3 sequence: CASSALGLAGTYEQYF. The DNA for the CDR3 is TGTGCCAGCAGTGCCCTAGGACTAGCGGGGACGTACGAGCAGTACTTC.

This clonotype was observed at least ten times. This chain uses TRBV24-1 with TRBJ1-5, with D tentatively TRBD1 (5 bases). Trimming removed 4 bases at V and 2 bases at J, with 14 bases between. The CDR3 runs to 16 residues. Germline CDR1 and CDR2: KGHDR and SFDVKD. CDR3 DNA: TGTGCCACCAGTGAGATAAAGGGGAACGGCAATCAGCCCCAGCATTTT. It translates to CATSEIKGNGNQPQHF.

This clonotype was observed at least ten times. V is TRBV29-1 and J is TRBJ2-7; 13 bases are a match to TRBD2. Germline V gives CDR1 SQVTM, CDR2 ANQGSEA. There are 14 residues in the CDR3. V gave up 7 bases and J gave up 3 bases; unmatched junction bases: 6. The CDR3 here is CSAAGTSGDYEQYF. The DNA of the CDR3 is TGCAGCGCTGCAGGGACTAGCGGGGACTACGAGCAGTACTTC.

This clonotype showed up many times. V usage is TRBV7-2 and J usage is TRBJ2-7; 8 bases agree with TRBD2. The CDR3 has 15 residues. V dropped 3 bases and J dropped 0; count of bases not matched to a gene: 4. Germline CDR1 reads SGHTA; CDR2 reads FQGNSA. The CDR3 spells CASSFTSGSSYEQYF. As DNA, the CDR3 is TGTGCCAGCAGCTTTACTAGCGGTTCCTCCTACGAGCAGTACTTC.

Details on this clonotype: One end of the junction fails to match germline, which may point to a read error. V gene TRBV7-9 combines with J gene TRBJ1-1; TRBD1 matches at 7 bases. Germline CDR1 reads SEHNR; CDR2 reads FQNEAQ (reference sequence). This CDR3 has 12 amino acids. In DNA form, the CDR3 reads TGTGCCAGCAGCGCAGCCGGGACAGCAGTTGGATTT. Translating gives CASSAAGTAVGF.

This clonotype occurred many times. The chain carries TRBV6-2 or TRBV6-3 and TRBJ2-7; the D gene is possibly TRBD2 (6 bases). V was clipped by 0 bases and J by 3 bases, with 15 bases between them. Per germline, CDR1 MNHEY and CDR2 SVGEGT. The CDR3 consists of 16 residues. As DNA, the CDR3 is TGTGCCAGCAGTTACTCTCCCTCTGCGGGAATCTACGAGCAGTACTTC. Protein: CASSYSPSAGIYEQYF.

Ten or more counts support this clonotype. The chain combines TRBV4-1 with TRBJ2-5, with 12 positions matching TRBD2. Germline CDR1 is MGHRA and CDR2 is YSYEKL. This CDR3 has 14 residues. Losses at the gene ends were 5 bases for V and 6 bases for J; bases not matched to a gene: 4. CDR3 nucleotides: TGCGCCAGCAGCGCTAGCGGGAGGGCGAAGACCCAGTACTTC. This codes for CASSASGRAKTQYF.